These 18 T cell receptor beta chains came from one sample sequenced in a study of T cells in Graves' hyperthyroidism and ophthalmopathy. The investigators amplified TCR beta CDR3 regions from RNA transcripts. The HTBI primer set drove a first-round RT-PCR of the TCR CDR3. TCRdb reprocessed the multiplex PCR reads with MiXCR, giving one entry per CDR3 protein. The sample contains roughly 360,000 distinct CDR3 sequences, approximately 15% of which appear only once. Material for sequencing was blood. Every receptor here comes from a man aged 25-40 years with Graves' hyperthyroidism that later progressed to Graves' ophthalmopathy.

At least ten counts were recorded for this clonotype. The V call is TRBV6-5, the J call TRBJ2-7; D is perhaps TRBD2 (5 bases). Germline CDR1 reads MNHEY; CDR2 reads SVGAGI. V was cut by 5 bases and J by 2 bases, with 13 bases left in between. The CDR3 length is 14 residues. CDR3 bases: TGTGCCAGCAGTACTCACGGTAGCGCCTACGAGCAGTACTTC. Its protein is CASSTHGSAYEQYF.

J is TRBJ1-1 and V is TRBV12-3 or TRBV12-4; D perhaps matches TRBD1 (5 bases). The CDR3 runs to 14 residues. V lost 2 bases, J lost 5 bases, and 12 bases lay in between. This chain's CDR3 is CASSLWEGWTEAFF. The DNA of the CDR3 is TGTGCCAGCAGTTTATGGGAGGGGTGGACTGAAGCTTTCTTT.

A remark on this clonotype: A read error is likely, as this CDR3 ends without the conserved phenylalanine or tryptophan. The chain carries TRBV7-9 and TRBJ1-5, with 7 bases aligning to TRBD1. This CDR3 contains 16 residues. Germline V gene sequence: CDR1 SEHNR, CDR2 FQNEAQ (reference sequence). The J segment lost 6 bases and the V segment lost 5 bases, leaving 13 bases of the junction unmatched. The CDR3 reads CASSATGQGGTQPQHV. CDR3 nucleotide sequence: TGTGCCAGCAGCGCGACCGGGCAGGGGGGGACTCAGCCCCAGCATGTT.

In this sample, this clonotype turned up many times. This sequence joins TRBV3-1 and TRBJ2-3, with a possible D match to TRBD2 (5 bases). This CDR3 region has 12 residues. V dropped 3 bases and J dropped 7 bases, with 8 bases sitting between them. Germline V gives CDR1 LGHDT, CDR2 YNNKEL (reference sequence). CDR3 sequence: CASSQSGNTQYF. CDR3 DNA: TGTGCCAGCAGCCAGAGCGGAAATACGCAGTATTTT.

This clonotype was detected many times. The chain combines TRBV2 with TRBJ1-4, with D possibly matching TRBD1 (5 bases). Germline V lookup: CDR1 SNHLY, CDR2 FYNNEI. CDR3 size: 14 residues. Trimming removed 6 bases at V and 8 bases at J, with 16 bases between. CDR3 protein: CASREQAGSEKLFF. CDR3 DNA: TGTGCCAGCAGGGAACAGGCGGGAAGCGAAAAACTGTTTTTT.

This clonotype was seen many times. The CDR3 nucleotides are TGTGCCAGCAGTGAGACAGGAAAAGCTTTCTTT. Its translation: CASSETGKAFF. This rearrangement joins TRBV6-1 to TRBJ1-1; D possibly corresponds to TRBD1 (6 bases). V dropped 3 bases and J dropped 9 bases, with 8 bases sitting between them. The CDR3 covers 11 residues. Germline V CDR1 and CDR2: MNHNS, SASEGT.

This clonotype was seen many times. The V and J genes are TRBV7-9 and TRBJ2-1; 11 bases align to TRBD2. The J segment lost 4 bases and the V segment lost 5 bases, leaving 4 bases of the junction unmatched. Germline V gene data show CDR1 as SEHNR and CDR2 as FQNEAQ (reference sequence). This CDR3 contains 15 residues. The DNA of the CDR3 is TGTGCCAGCAGCCTACTAGCGGGGGAATACAATGAGCAGTTCTTC. Translated: CASSLLAGEYNEQFF.

This clonotype was counted at least ten times. The chain carries TRBV11-2 and TRBJ2-1, with 11 bases matching TRBD2. J was trimmed by 7 bases and V by 4 bases; bases with no gene match: 3. The CDR3 runs 14 residues. CDR1 and CDR2 (germline): SGHAT, FQNNGV. CDR3 amino acids: CASSYSGGGNEQFF. CDR3 bases: TGTGCCAGCAGCTATAGCGGGGGGGGAAATGAGCAGTTCTTC.

This clonotype occurred many times. The gene calls are TRBV20-1 and TRBJ2-5, with D perhaps TRBD1 or TRBD2 (5 bases each). V lost 5 bases and J lost 4, with 14 bases in between. Germline V CDR1 and CDR2: DFQATT, SNEGSKA (reference sequence). The CDR3 totals 13 residues. The CDR3, as DNA: TGCAGTGCTTACTGGAGTGGGGGAGAGACCCAGTACTTC. The encoded protein is CSAYWSGGETQYF.

CDR3 DNA sequence: TGTGCCAGCAGCTTAGCGCGAACAGGGAAAGGACCCGGGGAGCTGTTTTTT. It yields the protein CASSLARTGKGPGELFF. This chain uses TRBV7-9 with TRBJ2-2; weak D call: TRBD1 (6 bases). Germline V lookup: CDR1 SEHNR, CDR2 FQNEAQ (reference sequence). The CDR3 is made up of 17 amino acids. With 0 bases removed from V and 6 bases from J, the gap between germline ends came to 17 bases.

This clonotype was detected a few times. V usage is TRBV5-1 and J usage is TRBJ1-3; tentatively, D is TRBD1 (6 bases). The germline V and J ends were trimmed by 0 bases and 4 bases, with 8 bases remaining between them. CDR3 length: 14 residues. The germline CDR1 and CDR2 sequences are SGHRS and YFSETQ. The CDR3 protein is CASSLEGVGNTIYF. CDR3 sequence (DNA): TGCGCCAGCAGCTTGGAGGGGGTAGGAAACACCATATATTTT. Full variable domain (missing parts from reference TRBV5-1 and TRBJ1-3): KAGVTQTPRYLIKTRGQQVTLSCSPISGHRSVSWYQQTPGQGLQFLFEYFSETQRNKGNFPGRFSGRQFSNSRSEMNVSTLELGDSALYLCASSLEGVGNTIYFGEGSWLTVV.

This clonotype came up many times. The chain uses TRBV7-2 and TRBJ2-1; 11 bases match TRBD2. The CDR3 contains 19 residues. Trimming at V came to 5 bases and at J to 5 bases, leaving 17 bases not matched to a gene. Germline lookup yields CDR1 SGHTA and CDR2 FQGNSA. DNA for the CDR3: TGTGCCAGCAGCCCCCGGCCCCCCACTAGCGGGGGCCCAAACAATGAGCAGTTCTTC. Translation: CASSPRPPTSGGPNNEQFF.

This clonotype was seen a few times. The CDR3 is CASSPRGRLGYEQYF. The CDR3 DNA reads TGTGCCAGCAGCCCCCGAGGTAGATTAGGCTACGAGCAGTACTTC. The chain is built from TRBV11-3 and TRBJ2-7, with D uncertain. The CDR3 runs 15 residues. V shed 5 bases and J shed 3 bases, with 17 bases lying between them. Germline V gene lookup returns CDR1 SGHNT and CDR2 YENEEA.

This clonotype was found many times. The chain links TRBV6-1 to TRBJ1-2; no definite D call. Germline V CDR1 and CDR2: MNHNS, SASEGT. This CDR3 is built from 15 residues. V gave up 8 bases and J gave up 1 base, with 17 bases separating them. CDR3 bases: TGTGCCAGCTCTCCTGGGAGCACGTTTAACTATGGCTACACCTTC. Its translation is CASSPGSTFNYGYTF.

The rearrangement uses TRBV12-3 or TRBV12-4 and TRBJ2-1, with 7 nucleotides matching TRBD2. With 6 bases clipped from V and 8 bases from J, the junction kept 10 bases outside the gene matches. This CDR3 has 14 residues. The CDR3 sequence: CASSLRTRGDEQFF. CDR3 DNA: TGTGCCAGCAGCCTAAGGACTAGAGGGGATGAGCAGTTCTTC.

In this sample, this clonotype turned up many times. The chain is built from TRBV30 and TRBJ1-2; 7 bases fit TRBD1. Germline values: CDR1 GTSNPN, CDR2 SVGIG (reference sequence). V trimming: 2 bases; J trimming: 8 bases; junction bases outside the gene matches: 11. The CDR3 covers 14 residues. CDR3 DNA sequence: TGTGCCTGGAGTTCCACCGACAGGGACAGAGGCTACACCTTC. This codes for CAWSSTDRDRGYTF. The variable domain in full, completed from reference TRBV30 and TRBJ1-2, reads SQTIHQWPATLVQPVGSPLSLECTVEGTSNPNLYWYRQAAGRGLQLLFYSVGIGQISSEVPQNLSASRPQDRQFILSSKKLLLSDSGFYLCAWSSTDRDRGYTFGSGTRLTVV.

V is TRBV7-7 and J is TRBJ2-1; D possibly matches TRBD1 or TRBD2 (6 bases each). This CDR3 is 13 amino acids long. Germline CDR1 is SSHAT and CDR2 is FNYEAQ (reference sequence). Trimming cost V 4 bases and J 15 bases, with 19 bases left between them. In nucleotides, the CDR3 is TGTGCCAGCAGCTCGGGGGCCACCAGAGCGTTGTTCTTC. Translated, it gives CASSSGATRALFF.

Worth noting for this clonotype: A much more abundant neighbour one base away suggests this may be a read error. In DNA form, the CDR3 reads TGCGCCAACAGCTTGAGGCTAGGGGATGGCTACACCTTC. Encoded protein: CANSLRLGDGYTF. This chain uses TRBV5-1 with TRBJ1-2; D possibly corresponds to TRBD1 (5 bases). The germline V gene has CDR1 SGHRS and CDR2 YFSETQ. The CDR3 covers 13 residues.